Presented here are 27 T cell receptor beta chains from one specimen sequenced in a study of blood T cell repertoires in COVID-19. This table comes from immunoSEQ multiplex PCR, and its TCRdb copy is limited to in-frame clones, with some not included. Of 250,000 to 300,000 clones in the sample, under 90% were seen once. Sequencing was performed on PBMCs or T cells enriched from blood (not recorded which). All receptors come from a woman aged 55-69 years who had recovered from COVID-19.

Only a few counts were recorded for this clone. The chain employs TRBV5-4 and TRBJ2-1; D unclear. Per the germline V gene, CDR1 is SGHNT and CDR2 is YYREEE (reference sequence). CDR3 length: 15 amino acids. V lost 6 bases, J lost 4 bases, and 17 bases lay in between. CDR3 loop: CASNQGGMVYNEQFF. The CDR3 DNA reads TGTGCCAGCAACCAAGGCGGTATGGTTTACAATGAGCAGTTCTTC.

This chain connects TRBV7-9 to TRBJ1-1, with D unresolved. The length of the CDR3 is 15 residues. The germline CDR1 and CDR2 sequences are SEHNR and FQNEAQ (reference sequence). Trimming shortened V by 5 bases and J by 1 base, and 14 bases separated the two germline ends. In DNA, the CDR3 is TGTGCCAGCAGCCAACAAGTTTCCCCGAACACTGAAGCTTTCTTT. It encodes CASSQQVSPNTEAFF. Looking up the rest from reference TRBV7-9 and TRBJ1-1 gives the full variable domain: DTGVSQNPRHKITKRGQNVTFRCDPISEHNRLYWYRQTLGQGPEFLTYFQNEAQLEKSRLLSDRFSAERPKGSFSTLEIQRTEQGDSAMYLCASSQQVSPNTEAFFGQGTRLTVV.

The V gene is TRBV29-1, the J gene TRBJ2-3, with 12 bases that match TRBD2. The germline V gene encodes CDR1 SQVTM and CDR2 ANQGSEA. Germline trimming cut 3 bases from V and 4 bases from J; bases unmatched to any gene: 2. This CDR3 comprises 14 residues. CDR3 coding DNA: TGCAGCGTTGATGGACTAGCGGGGTCAGATACGCAGTATTTT. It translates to CSVDGLAGSDTQYF.

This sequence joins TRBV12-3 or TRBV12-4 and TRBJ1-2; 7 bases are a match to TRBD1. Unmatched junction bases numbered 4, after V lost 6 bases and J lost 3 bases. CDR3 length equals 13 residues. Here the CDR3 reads CASRQGSHYGYTF. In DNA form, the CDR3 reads TGTGCCAGCAGACAGGGGAGTCACTATGGCTACACCTTC.

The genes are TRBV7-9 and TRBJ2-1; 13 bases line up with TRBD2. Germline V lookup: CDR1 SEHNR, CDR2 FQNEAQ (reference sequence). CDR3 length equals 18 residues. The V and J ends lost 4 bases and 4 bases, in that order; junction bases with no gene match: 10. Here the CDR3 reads CASSSPGLAGETYNEQFF. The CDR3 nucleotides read TGTGCCAGCAGCTCCCCCGGACTAGCGGGGGAGACATACAATGAGCAGTTCTTC.

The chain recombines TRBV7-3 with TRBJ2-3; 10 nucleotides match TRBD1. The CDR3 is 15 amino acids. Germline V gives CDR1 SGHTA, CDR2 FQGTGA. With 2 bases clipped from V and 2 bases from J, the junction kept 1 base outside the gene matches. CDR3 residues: CASSLGQGVTDTQYF. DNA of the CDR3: TGTGCCAGCAGCTTAGGACAGGGGGTCACAGATACGCAGTATTTT.

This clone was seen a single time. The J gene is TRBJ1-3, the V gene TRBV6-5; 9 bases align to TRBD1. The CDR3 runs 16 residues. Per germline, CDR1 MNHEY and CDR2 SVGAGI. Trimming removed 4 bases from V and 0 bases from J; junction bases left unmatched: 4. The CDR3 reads CASSSLTGGSGNTIYF. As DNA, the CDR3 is TGTGCCAGCAGTTCCCTGACAGGGGGCTCTGGAAACACCATATATTTT.

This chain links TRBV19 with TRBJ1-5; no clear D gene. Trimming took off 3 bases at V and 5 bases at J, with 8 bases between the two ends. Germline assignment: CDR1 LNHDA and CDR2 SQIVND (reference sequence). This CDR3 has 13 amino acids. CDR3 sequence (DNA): TGTGCCAGTAGTATGTTGAGTGATCAGCCCCAGCATTTT. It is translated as CASSMLSDQPQHF.

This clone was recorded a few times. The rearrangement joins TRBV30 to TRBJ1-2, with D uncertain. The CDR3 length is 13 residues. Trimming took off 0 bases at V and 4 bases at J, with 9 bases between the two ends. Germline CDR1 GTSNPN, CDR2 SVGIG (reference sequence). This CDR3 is CAWSVSGVYGYTF. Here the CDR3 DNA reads TGTGCCTGGAGTGTATCCGGAGTCTATGGCTACACCTTC. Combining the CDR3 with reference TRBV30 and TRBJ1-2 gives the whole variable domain SQTIHQWPATLVQPVGSPLSLECTVEGTSNPNLYWYRQAAGRGLQLLFYSVGIGQISSEVPQNLSASRPQDRQFILSSKKLLLSDSGFYLCAWSVSGVYGYTFGSGTRLTVV.

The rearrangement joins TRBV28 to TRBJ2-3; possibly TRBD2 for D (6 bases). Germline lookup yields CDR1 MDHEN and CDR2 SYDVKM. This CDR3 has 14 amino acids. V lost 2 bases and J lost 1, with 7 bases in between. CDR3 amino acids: CASSLGGGTDTQYF. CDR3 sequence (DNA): TGTGCCAGCAGTTTAGGCGGGGGCACAGATACGCAGTATTTT.

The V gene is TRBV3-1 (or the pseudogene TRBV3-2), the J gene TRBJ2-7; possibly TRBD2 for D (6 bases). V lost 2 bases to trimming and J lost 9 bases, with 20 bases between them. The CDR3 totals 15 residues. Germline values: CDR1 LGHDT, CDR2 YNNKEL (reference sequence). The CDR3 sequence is CASSQMISGVSGQYF. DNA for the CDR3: TGTGCCAGCAGCCAAATGATCTCGGGAGTGAGCGGGCAGTACTTC.

The CDR3 loop is CASRRDGYEQYF. The CDR3 nucleotides are TGTGCCAGCCGGCGGGACGGCTACGAGCAGTACTTC. The J gene is TRBJ2-7, the V gene TRBV2, with D possibly being TRBD2 (6 bases). The V gene lost 8 bases and the J gene lost 3 bases, with 11 bases spanning the gap. CDR1 and CDR2 (germline): SNHLY, FYNNEI. This CDR3 has 12 amino acids.

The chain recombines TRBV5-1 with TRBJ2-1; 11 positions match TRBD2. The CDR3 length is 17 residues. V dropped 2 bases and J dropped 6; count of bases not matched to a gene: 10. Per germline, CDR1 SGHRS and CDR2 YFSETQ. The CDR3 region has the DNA TGCGCCAGCAGCTTACTCTGGCTAGCGGGAGGATCCAATGAGCAGTTCTTC. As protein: CASSLLWLAGGSNEQFF.

This CDR3 is CASSFSQFF. The CDR3 nucleotides are TGTGCCAGCAGCTTTTCACAGTTCTTC. This chain links TRBV7-3 with TRBJ2-1; D is undetermined. The CDR3 extends over 9 amino acids. Germline V gene data show CDR1 as SGHTA and CDR2 as FQGTGA. V lost 3 bases and J lost 13, with 4 bases in between.

The CDR3 DNA reads as TGTGCCAGCAGCTTGGGTCAGGGGAACACCATATATTTT. This sequence encodes CASSLGQGNTIYF. The chain couples TRBV7-9 to TRBJ1-3; D is perhaps TRBD1 (6 bases). Trimming took 3 bases from V and 7 from J, leaving 10 bases between them. CDR1 is SEHNR, CDR2 FQNEAQ, per germline (reference sequence). This CDR3 region has 13 residues.

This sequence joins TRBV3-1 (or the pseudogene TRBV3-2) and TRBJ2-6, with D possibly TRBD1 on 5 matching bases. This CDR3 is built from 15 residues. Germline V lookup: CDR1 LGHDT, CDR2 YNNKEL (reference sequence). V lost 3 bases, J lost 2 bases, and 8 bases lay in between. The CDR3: CASSQWGTGANVLTF. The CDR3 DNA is TGTGCCAGCAGCCAGTGGGGCACTGGGGCCAACGTCCTGACTTTC.

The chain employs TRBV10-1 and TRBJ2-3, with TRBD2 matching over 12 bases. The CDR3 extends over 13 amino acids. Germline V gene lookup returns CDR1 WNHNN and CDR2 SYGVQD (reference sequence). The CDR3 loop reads CSSSGRAGDTQYF. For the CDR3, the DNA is TGCTCCTCTAGCGGGAGGGCCGGCGATACGCAGTATTTT.

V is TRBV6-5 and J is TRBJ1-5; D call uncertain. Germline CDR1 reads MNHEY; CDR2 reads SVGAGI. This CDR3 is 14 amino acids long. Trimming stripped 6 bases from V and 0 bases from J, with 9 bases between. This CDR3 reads CASSPFGSNQPQHF. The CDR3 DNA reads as TGTGCCAGCAGCCCGTTCGGTAGCAATCAGCCCCAGCATTTT.

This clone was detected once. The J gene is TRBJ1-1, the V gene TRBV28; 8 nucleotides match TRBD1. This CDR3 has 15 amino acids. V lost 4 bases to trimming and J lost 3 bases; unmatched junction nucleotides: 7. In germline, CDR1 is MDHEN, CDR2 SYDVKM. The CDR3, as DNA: TGTGCCAGCAGTTGGCAGGGGGCTCGGGACACTGAAGCTTTCTTT. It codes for CASSWQGARDTEAFF.

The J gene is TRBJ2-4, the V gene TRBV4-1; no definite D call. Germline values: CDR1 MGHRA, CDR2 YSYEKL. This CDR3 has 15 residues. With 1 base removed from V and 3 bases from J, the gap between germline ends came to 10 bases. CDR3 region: CASSQVPGSKNIQYF. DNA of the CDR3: TGCGCCAGCAGCCAAGTGCCTGGTAGCAAAAACATTCAGTACTTC.

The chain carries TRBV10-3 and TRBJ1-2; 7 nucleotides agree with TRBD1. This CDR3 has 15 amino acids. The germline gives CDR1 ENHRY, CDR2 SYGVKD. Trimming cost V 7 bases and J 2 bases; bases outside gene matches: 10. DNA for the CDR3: TGTGCCATCAATCGACAGGGCCTTACCAACTATGGCTACACCTTC. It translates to CAINRQGLTNYGYTF.

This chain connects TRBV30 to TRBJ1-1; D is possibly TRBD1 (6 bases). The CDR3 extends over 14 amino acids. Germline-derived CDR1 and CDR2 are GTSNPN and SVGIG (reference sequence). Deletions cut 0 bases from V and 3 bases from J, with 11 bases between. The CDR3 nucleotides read TGTGCCTGGAGTGTCGGACAGCCTTACACTGAAGCTTTCTTT. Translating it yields CAWSVGQPYTEAFF. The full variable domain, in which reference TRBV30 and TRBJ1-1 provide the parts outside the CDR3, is SQTIHQWPATLVQPVGSPLSLECTVEGTSNPNLYWYRQAAGRGLQLLFYSVGIGQISSEVPQNLSASRPQDRQFILSSKKLLLSDSGFYLCAWSVGQPYTEAFFGQGTRLTVV.

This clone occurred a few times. The CDR3 here is CASSAQQGIQPQHF. CDR3 in DNA: TGTGCCAGCAGCGCTCAACAGGGAATTCAGCCCCAGCATTTT. The rearrangement links TRBV7-8 to TRBJ1-5; D is perhaps TRBD1 (6 bases). V lost 5 bases, J lost 6 bases, and 14 bases lay in between. CDR3 length: 14 amino acids. Germline V lookup: CDR1 SGHVS, CDR2 FQNEAQ. The complete variable domain, with remaining parts taken from reference TRBV7-8 and TRBJ1-5, reads GAGVSQSPRYKVAKRGQDVALRCDPISGHVSLFWYQQALGQGPEFLTYFQNEAQLDKSGLPSDRFFAERPEGSVSTLKIQRTQQEDSAVYLCASSAQQGIQPQHFGDGTRLSIL.

CDR3 in amino acids: CASSLNSYEQYF. In DNA form, the CDR3 reads TGTGCCAGCAGTTTAAACAGCTACGAGCAGTACTTC. The chain employs TRBV28 and TRBJ2-7, with unresolved D. The germline CDR1 and CDR2 sequences are MDHEN and SYDVKM. This CDR3 comprises 12 residues. With 2 bases removed from V and 3 bases from J, the gap between germline ends came to 5 bases.

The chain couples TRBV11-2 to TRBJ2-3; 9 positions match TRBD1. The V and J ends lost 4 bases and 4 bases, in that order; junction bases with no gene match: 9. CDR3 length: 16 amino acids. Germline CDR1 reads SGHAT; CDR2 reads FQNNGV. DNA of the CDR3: TGTGCCAGCAGCTCACCGGGACAGGGTATTGCAGATACGCAGTATTTT. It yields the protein CASSSPGQGIADTQYF.

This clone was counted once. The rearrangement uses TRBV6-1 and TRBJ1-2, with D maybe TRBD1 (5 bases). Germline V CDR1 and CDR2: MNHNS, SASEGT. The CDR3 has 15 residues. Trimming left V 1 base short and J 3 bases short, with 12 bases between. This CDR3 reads CASSEGAGFYYGYTF. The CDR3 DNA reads TGTGCCAGCAGTGAAGGGGCAGGGTTCTACTATGGCTACACCTTC.

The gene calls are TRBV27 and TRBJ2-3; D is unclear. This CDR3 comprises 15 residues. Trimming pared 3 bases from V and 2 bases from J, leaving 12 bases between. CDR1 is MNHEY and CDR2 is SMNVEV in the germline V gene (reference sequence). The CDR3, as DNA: TGTGCCAGCAGTTTTGTCGGGTTGAACACAGATACGCAGTATTTT. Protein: CASSFVGLNTDTQYF.